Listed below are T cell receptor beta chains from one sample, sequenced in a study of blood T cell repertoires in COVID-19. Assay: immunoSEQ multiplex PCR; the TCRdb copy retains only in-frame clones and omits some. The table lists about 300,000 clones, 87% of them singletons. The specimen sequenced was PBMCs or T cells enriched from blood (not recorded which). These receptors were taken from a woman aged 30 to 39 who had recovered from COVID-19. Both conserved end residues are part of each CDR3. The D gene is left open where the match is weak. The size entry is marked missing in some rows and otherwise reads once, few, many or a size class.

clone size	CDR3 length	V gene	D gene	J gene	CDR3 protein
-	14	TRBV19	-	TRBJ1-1	CASSIAPDRPEAFF
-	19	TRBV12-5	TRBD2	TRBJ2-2	CASGFRASGVHANTGELFF
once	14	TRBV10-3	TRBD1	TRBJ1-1	CAIGSGTANTEAFF
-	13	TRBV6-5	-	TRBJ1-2	CASSGPLGVGYTF
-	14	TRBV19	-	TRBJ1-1	CASEADGLNTEAFF
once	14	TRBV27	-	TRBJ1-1	CASLPHPGNTEAFF
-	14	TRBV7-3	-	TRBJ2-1	CASSAGYTGSEQFF
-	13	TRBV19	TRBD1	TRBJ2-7	CASSGTGSYEQYF
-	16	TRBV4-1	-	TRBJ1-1	CASSQDPPGVNTEAFF
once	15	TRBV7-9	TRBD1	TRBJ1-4	CASSPWDRGNEKLFF
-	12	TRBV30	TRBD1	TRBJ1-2	CAWKGQVGGYTF